One and the same sample provided the 3 T cell receptor beta chains below, sequenced in a study of shared clonotypes between healthy human individuals. Assay used: immunoSEQ multiplex PCR; TCRdb lists only in-frame clones, some missing. Found here are about 450,000 clones, roughly three quarters of them singletons; the top ten hold over 10%. The sequencing input was PBMCs. Receptors were obtained from a woman aged 40 to 50 in good health. Some clones in this sample may be carry-over from other donors' samples.

Worth noting for this clone: In the same sample, other DNA sequences code for this CDR3. The chain combines TRBV20-1 with TRBJ1-2; D is unresolved. V shed 4 bases and J shed 8 bases, with 11 bases lying between them. Per the germline V gene, CDR1 is DFQATT and CDR2 is SNEGSKA (reference sequence). There are 11 residues in the CDR3. For the CDR3, the DNA is TGCAGTGCTACCGGGCCAGACGGCTACACCTTC. It specifies CSATGPDGYTF.

This chain joins TRBV11-2 and TRBJ2-1; D uncertain. Per the germline V gene, CDR1 is SGHAT and CDR2 is FQNNGV. Trimming pared 0 bases from V and 0 bases from J, leaving 15 bases between. The CDR3 is 18 residues long. DNA of the CDR3: TGTGCCAGCAGCTTAGATCTGGACGCGGCACGCTCCTACAATGAGCAGTTCTTC. Protein product: CASSLDLDAARSYNEQFF.

This clone was found a few times. V usage is TRBV4-1 and J usage is TRBJ1-5; 8 bases are a match to TRBD1. The CDR3 has 16 residues. After removal of 5 bases from V and 5 bases from J, the junction contained 11 bases not matched to a gene. Germline CDR1 MGHRA, CDR2 YSYEKL. CDR3 in DNA: TGCGCCAGCAGCGTAGACAGGGGCGGTCGGGATCAGCCCCAGCATTTT. Encoded protein: CASSVDRGGRDQPQHF.